Below, 26 T cell receptor beta chains from the same sample are listed, as sequenced in a study of blood T cell repertoires in COVID-19. Method: immunoSEQ multiplex PCR; TCRdb's copy keeps in-frame clones and lacks some. Of around 260,000 clones listed, approximately 90% are singletons. Sequenced input: peripheral blood. Receptors were obtained from a woman between 25 and 40 years old with active or convalescent COVID-19.

Concerning this clone: This sample includes further DNA sequences coding for the same CDR3. The chain links TRBV5-1 to TRBJ2-5; D is perhaps TRBD1 (6 bases). The CDR3 contains 13 residues. V lost 0 bases and J lost 5, with 8 bases in between. CDR1 is SGHRS and CDR2 is YFSETQ in the germline V gene. This CDR3 is CASSLGQGETQYF. The CDR3 coding sequence is TGCGCCAGCAGCTTGGGGCAGGGGGAGACCCAGTACTTC. The complete variable domain, with remaining parts taken from reference TRBV5-1 and TRBJ2-5, reads KAGVTQTPRYLIKTRGQQVTLSCSPISGHRSVSWYQQTPGQGLQFLFEYFSETQRNKGNFPGRFSGRQFSNSRSEMNVSTLELGDSALYLCASSLGQGETQYFGPGTRLLVL.

This sequence joins TRBV5-4 and TRBJ2-3; weak D call: TRBD2 (5 bases). V was trimmed by 2 bases and J by 8 bases, leaving 9 bases between them. The CDR3 runs to 12 residues. Germline CDR1 is SGHNT and CDR2 is YYREEE (reference sequence). CDR3 bases: TGTGCCAGCAGCTTTGGGAGCGGTACGCAGTATTTT. Protein sequence: CASSFGSGTQYF.

This chain uses TRBV10-3 with TRBJ1-2, with D possibly being TRBD1 (6 bases). Trimming pared 2 bases from V and 4 bases from J, leaving 14 bases between. The germline gives CDR1 ENHRY, CDR2 SYGVKD. This CDR3 contains 15 residues. CDR3 DNA sequence: TGTGCCATCAGTGAGGGTGGGGGCCCACTCTATGGCTACACCTTC. This encodes CAISEGGGPLYGYTF.

The chain combines TRBV7-2 with TRBJ2-4; 8 bases line up with TRBD1. The CDR3 covers 17 residues. Germline loops: CDR1 SGHTA, CDR2 FQGNSA. The junction had 9 bases not matched to a gene; V was cut back by 5 bases and J by 0 bases. The DNA for the CDR3 is TGTGCCAGCAGCCCCGGACAGGGCTTTATAGCCAAAAACATTCAGTACTTC. This translates into CASSPGQGFIAKNIQYF.

The rearrangement links TRBV10-1 to TRBJ2-3, with TRBD2 as a possible D gene (5 bases). The CDR3 is made up of 14 amino acids. Trimming stripped 8 bases from V and 6 bases from J, with 18 bases between. Germline V gene lookup returns CDR1 WNHNN and CDR2 SYGVQD (reference sequence). This CDR3 is CASSREGVVDTQYF. The CDR3 DNA sequence: TGCGCCAGCTCCCGAGAGGGCGTAGTGGATACGCAGTATTTT.

The V gene is TRBV28, the J gene TRBJ1-1; a weak D match, TRBD1 (6 bases). The CDR3 length is 14 residues. Trimming took off 7 bases at V and 1 base at J, with 13 bases between the two ends. Germline V CDR1 and CDR2: MDHEN, SYDVKM. For the CDR3, the DNA is TGTGCCAGCACCCCATCGACAGGGAACACTGAAGCTTTCTTT. Protein product: CASTPSTGNTEAFF.

This clone has just a few counts. The rearrangement links TRBV27 to TRBJ1-5, with D possibly matching TRBD1 (6 bases). The CDR3 sequence is 14 residues long. Germline V gives CDR1 MNHEY, CDR2 SMNVEV (reference sequence). Trimming left V 6 bases short and J 6 bases short, with 15 bases between. This CDR3 is CASRRAGVGQPQHF. The CDR3, as DNA: TGTGCCAGCAGAAGGGCAGGGGTTGGTCAGCCCCAGCATTTT.

The V call is TRBV5-1, the J call TRBJ1-1; a weak D match, TRBD1 (5 bases). Per the germline V gene, CDR1 is SGHRS and CDR2 is YFSETQ. CDR3 length equals 16 residues. V was pared by 4 bases and J by 0 bases, with 16 bases between. CDR3 sequence: CASSVFLGRMNTEAFF. Written as DNA, the CDR3 is TGCGCCAGCAGCGTCTTCTTGGGGCGGATGAACACTGAAGCTTTCTTT.

The chain combines TRBV19 with TRBJ1-2, with D possibly matching TRBD1 (5 bases). The CDR3 extends over 12 amino acids. Germline CDR1 is LNHDA and CDR2 is SQIVND (reference sequence). Trimming took 4 bases from V and 7 from J, leaving 10 bases between them. CDR3 sequence: CASSTTGGGYTF. CDR3 nucleotides: TGTGCCAGTAGTACAACAGGTGGTGGCTACACCTTC.

The genes are TRBV6-5 and TRBJ2-7, with 7 bases identical to TRBD1. V trimming: 8 bases; J trimming: 2 bases; junction bases outside the gene matches: 3. Germline values: CDR1 MNHEY, CDR2 SVGAGI. The CDR3 runs to 12 residues. CDR3 in DNA: TGTGCCAGCCGGGACAGCGCCTACGAGCAGTACTTC. The encoded protein is CASRDSAYEQYF.

The rearrangement uses TRBV6-5 and TRBJ2-1, with 7 nucleotides matching TRBD1. The CDR3 loop spans 13 amino acids. V gave up 10 bases and J gave up 3 bases; unmatched junction bases: 6. Germline CDR1 is MNHEY and CDR2 is SVGAGI. The CDR3 protein is CATQGEGYNEQFF. Written as DNA, the CDR3 is TGTGCCACTCAGGGGGAAGGCTACAATGAGCAGTTCTTC.

The J gene is TRBJ1-6, the V gene TRBV19; possibly TRBD1 for D (6 bases). The germline V and J ends were trimmed by 3 bases and 7 bases, with 22 bases remaining between them. The CDR3 consists of 18 residues. Germline V gives CDR1 LNHDA, CDR2 SQIVND (reference sequence). DNA for the CDR3: TGTGCCAGTAGTATCGGGGGGCGAGGCTCTCGTATCAATTCACCCCTCCACTTT. It encodes CASSIGGRGSRINSPLHF.

The genes are TRBV5-6 and TRBJ2-2; the match to TRBD2 covers 8 bases. The CDR3 consists of 17 residues. Germline V gene data show CDR1 as SGHDT and CDR2 as YYEEEE. V trimming: 10 bases; J trimming: 1 base; junction bases outside the gene matches: 15. The CDR3 spells CASQVGRGGRNTGELFF. CDR3 nucleotide sequence: TGTGCCTCCCAGGTCGGCCGCGGGGGGCGGAACACCGGGGAGCTGTTTTTT.

This sequence joins TRBV6-2 or TRBV6-3 and TRBJ1-2; D perhaps matches TRBD1 (5 bases). The CDR3 sequence is 14 residues long. The germline V gene has CDR1 MNHEY and CDR2 SVGEGT. V was shortened by 0 bases and J by 7 bases, with 12 bases between the two germline ends. Here the CDR3 reads CASSYSAGILGYTF. The CDR3 nucleotides are TGTGCCAGCAGTTACTCGGCAGGGATTCTTGGCTACACCTTC.

J is TRBJ2-3 and V is TRBV6-4, with 7 bases fitting TRBD1. V lost 3 bases and J lost 2; bases outside the gene matches: 2. Germline V gene data show CDR1 as MRHNA and CDR2 as SNTAGT. The CDR3 sequence is 14 residues long. The DNA of the CDR3 is TGTGCCAGCAGTGAGGACAGGATCACAGATACGCAGTATTTT. Amino acid sequence: CASSEDRITDTQYF.

This chain links TRBV5-1 with TRBJ2-5; the D gene is possibly TRBD2 (5 bases). The CDR3 consists of 16 residues. The V end lost 0 bases, the J end lost 4 bases, and 16 bases lay between the germline ends. Looked up from germline, CDR1 is SGHRS and CDR2 is YFSETQ. CDR3 loop: CASSLGRLALRETQYF. The CDR3, as DNA: TGCGCCAGCAGCTTGGGCCGCCTAGCCCTCCGAGAGACCCAGTACTTC.

The gene calls are TRBV5-1 and TRBJ1-2, with D possibly matching TRBD1 (5 bases). With 9 bases removed from V and 3 bases from J, the gap between germline ends came to 15 bases. CDR1 is SGHRS and CDR2 is YFSETQ in the germline V gene. This CDR3 has 13 residues. The CDR3 nucleotides read TGCGCCACCCGCTCGACGACAGACTATGGCTACACCTTC. Protein sequence: CATRSTTDYGYTF.

The table lists this clone with a count of one. This chain links TRBV9 with TRBJ1-2; 7 nucleotides match TRBD1. This CDR3 is built from 18 residues. Per germline, CDR1 SGDLS and CDR2 YYNGEE. The V segment lost 0 bases and the J segment 3 bases; nucleotides outside the gene matches: 14. Here the CDR3 reads CASSVGIVEGAGYYGYTF. The CDR3 bases are TGTGCCAGCAGCGTAGGTATCGTTGAGGGGGCTGGGTACTATGGCTACACCTTC.

The V gene is TRBV28, the J gene TRBJ2-1; possible D gene TRBD1, 7 bases. This CDR3 spans 14 amino acids. Trimming removed 6 bases at V and 7 bases at J, with 16 bases between. The germline CDR1 and CDR2 sequences are MDHEN and SYDVKM. The CDR3 region has the DNA TGTGCCAGCAGCCCCGACAGGGAGGTAAATGAGCAGTTCTTC. This codes for CASSPDREVNEQFF.

The chain carries TRBV5-1 and TRBJ1-1, with D possibly TRBD1 on 6 matching bases. Deletions cut 3 bases from V and 0 bases from J, with 15 bases between. The CDR3 has 16 residues. Germline V gene sequence: CDR1 SGHRS, CDR2 YFSETQ. CDR3 amino acids: CASSSGHSSMNTEAFF. CDR3 DNA sequence: TGCGCCAGCAGCTCGGGACATAGCAGTATGAACACTGAAGCTTTCTTT.

The chain carries TRBV19 and TRBJ1-4, with D unresolved. V was shortened by 6 bases and J by 8 bases, with 16 bases between the two germline ends. Germline V lookup: CDR1 LNHDA, CDR2 SQIVND (reference sequence). CDR3 length: 14 residues. The CDR3 bases are TGTGCCAGTAGCCTTCAGCGGGTAGGGGAAAAACTGTTTTTT. Protein sequence: CASSLQRVGEKLFF.

This chain links TRBV7-3 with TRBJ1-1; D gene ambiguous. The CDR3 is 13 residues long. The germline V and J ends were trimmed by 1 base and 3 bases, with 6 bases remaining between them. Looked up from germline, CDR1 is SGHTA and CDR2 is FQGTGA. CDR3 amino acids: CASSLNPYTEAFF. For the CDR3, the DNA is TGTGCCAGCAGCTTAAATCCCTACACTGAAGCTTTCTTT.

J is TRBJ1-2 and V is TRBV24-1; TRBD1 aligns across 10 bases. V lost 2 bases and J lost 4; bases outside the gene matches: 12. Germline CDR1 is KGHDR and CDR2 is SFDVKD. CDR3 length: 18 residues. In DNA form, the CDR3 reads TGTGCCACCAGTGATTCCCGGAGACAGGGGGCGCGAGGCTATGGCTACACCTTC. Translated, it gives CATSDSRRQGARGYGYTF.

CDR3 in amino acids: CAANSGGLIDTQYF. The CDR3 nucleotides are TGTGCCGCCAACTCGGGGGGGCTTATAGATACGCAGTATTTT. The V and J genes are TRBV10-3 and TRBJ2-3, with 8 bases fitting TRBD2. Germline V CDR1 and CDR2: ENHRY, SYGVKD. The CDR3 covers 14 residues. V gave up 11 bases and J gave up 5 bases; unmatched junction bases: 12.

The chain links TRBV12-3 or TRBV12-4 to TRBJ2-7, with D unresolved. Between the trimmed V and J ends, which lost 6 bases and 0 bases, there was a span of 9 bases. The CDR3 loop spans 13 amino acids. The CDR3 region is CASRLQSSYEQYF. Here the CDR3 DNA reads TGTGCCAGCAGGCTACAGAGCTCCTACGAGCAGTACTTC.

This clone was counted a single time. The rearrangement uses TRBV4-3 and TRBJ1-5; the match to TRBD1 covers 7 bases. V lost 3 bases, J lost 2 bases, and 4 bases stayed unmatched. This CDR3 is built from 15 residues. From germline, CDR1 is LGHNA and CDR2 YSLEER. CDR3 region: CASSHDRVGNQPQHF. In nucleotides, the CDR3 is TGCGCCAGCAGCCATGACAGGGTGGGCAATCAGCCCCAGCATTTT.